One sample yielded the 26 T cell receptor beta chains listed below, sequenced in a study of cytomegalovirus exposure and HLA in healthy donors. Primers: 60 Vbeta forward and 13 Jbeta reverse. Using immunoSEQ multiplex PCR, the repertoire was profiled, and TCRdb retains in-frame clones only, with some absent. The table lists about 170,000 clones, about 85% of them singletons, with under 5% in the top ten. Sequencing was done on a sample of PBMCs. All receptors come from a woman aged 45 to 65 in good health and CMV-seropositive.

The chain uses TRBV6-5 and TRBJ1-1, with D unresolved. Trimming left V 7 bases short and J 3 bases short, with 15 bases between. This CDR3 comprises 14 residues. CDR1 and CDR2 from the germline V gene are MNHEY and SVGAGI. The CDR3 bases are TGTGCCAGCAATCACCCGGGTATCGACACTGAAGCTTTCTTT. It encodes CASNHPGIDTEAFF.

This clone occurred a few times. The rearrangement uses TRBV11-2 and TRBJ1-5, with 8 bases fitting TRBD1. This CDR3 contains 17 residues. Per the germline V gene, CDR1 is SGHAT and CDR2 is FQNNGV. J lost 2 bases, V lost 4 bases, and 10 bases had no gene match. DNA for the CDR3: TGTGCCAGCAGCTCCGGGACAGGTTTTGTGGGCAATCAGCCCCAGCATTTT. Its protein is CASSSGTGFVGNQPQHF.

The chain carries TRBV2 and TRBJ2-2, with 8 bases fitting TRBD1. CDR3 length: 13 residues. Germline V lookup: CDR1 SNHLY, CDR2 FYNNEI. V shed 6 bases and J 6 bases; nucleotides not matched to a gene: 3. In DNA form, the CDR3 reads TGTGCCAGCAGGGTGGACAGGGCCGGGGAGCTGTTTTTT. As protein: CASRVDRAGELFF.

The V and J genes are TRBV9 and TRBJ2-2, with a possible D match to TRBD1 (6 bases). The germline CDR1 and CDR2 sequences are SGDLS and YYNGEE. The CDR3 runs to 14 residues. Trimming took 6 bases from V and 2 from J, leaving 11 bases between them. CDR3 residues: CASNRDSNTGELFF. CDR3 nucleotide sequence: TGTGCCAGCAACAGGGATTCTAACACCGGGGAGCTGTTTTTT.

The chain links TRBV5-1 to TRBJ1-2; 10 bases match TRBD1. The CDR3 consists of 16 residues. Looked up from germline, CDR1 is SGHRS and CDR2 is YFSETQ. J gave up 7 bases and V 3 bases, and 12 bases lay outside the gene matches. CDR3 bases: TGCGCCAGCAGCTCCGGCTCGGGACAGGGGAGGAGTGGCTACACCTTC. Its protein product is CASSSGSGQGRSGYTF.

The J gene is TRBJ1-1, the V gene TRBV7-2; D is ambiguous. This CDR3 is 15 amino acids long. V gave up 1 base and J gave up 3 bases, with 12 bases separating them. Germline CDR1 and CDR2: SGHTA and FQGNSA. CDR3 sequence reads: CASSLGGGWDTEAFF. The CDR3 DNA reads as TGTGCCAGCAGCTTAGGAGGAGGTTGGGACACTGAAGCTTTCTTT.

CDR3 bases: TGTGCCAGCAGCTTAAATTCCTGGGGGGGGTTTTACAATGAGCAGTTCTTC. Translated: CASSLNSWGGFYNEQFF. This chain uses TRBV7-3 with TRBJ2-1; 7 nucleotides agree with TRBD2. V trimming: 1 base; J trimming: 4 bases; junction bases outside the gene matches: 10. Per germline, CDR1 SGHTA and CDR2 FQGTGA. The CDR3 sequence is 17 residues long.

The chain couples TRBV5-1 to TRBJ2-1, with TRBD2 matching over 9 bases. Per germline, CDR1 SGHRS and CDR2 YFSETQ. V was clipped by 7 bases and J by 9 bases; unmatched bases: 23. This CDR3 is 18 amino acids long. The CDR3 bases are TGCGCCAGCGGGTCCAGCGGCGGGAGGGCCAGGGGAAATAGTGAGCAGTTCTTC. It encodes CASGSSGGRARGNSEQFF.

This rearrangement joins TRBV4-2 to TRBJ2-1, with 10 bases aligning to TRBD2. V shed 0 bases, J shed 6 bases, and the junction held 2 bases outside the gene matches. Germline V lookup: CDR1 LGHNA, CDR2 YNFKEQ. The CDR3 extends over 15 amino acids. The CDR3 spells CASSQEASGSNEQFF. The DNA of the CDR3 is TGTGCCAGCAGCCAAGAGGCTAGCGGGAGCAATGAGCAGTTCTTC.

J is TRBJ2-6 and V is TRBV11-3, with 8 bases identical to TRBD1. CDR1 is SGHNT and CDR2 is YENEEA in the germline V gene. V dropped 5 bases and J dropped 12; count of bases not matched to a gene: 9. The CDR3 contains 14 residues. CDR3 nucleotides: TGTGCCAGCAGCCCTCGGGACAGGCCTAGCGTCCTGACTTTC. The encoded protein is CASSPRDRPSVLTF.

The chain couples TRBV9 to TRBJ1-1, with a tentative D call TRBD1 (6 bases). In germline, CDR1 is SGDLS, CDR2 YYNGEE. CDR3 size: 15 residues. V lost 4 bases and J lost 8, with 21 bases in between. This CDR3 reads CASSPQGGGTWEAFF. CDR3 bases: TGTGCCAGCAGCCCCCAGGGAGGGGGAACGTGGGAAGCTTTCTTT.

This chain uses TRBV10-1 with TRBJ1-6; D is perhaps TRBD1 (5 bases). CDR3 length equals 13 residues. Per the germline V gene, CDR1 is WNHNN and CDR2 is SYGVQD (reference sequence). The V end was cut by 6 bases, the J end by 7 bases, with 10 bases between. CDR3 region: CASSPDRNSPLHF. DNA for the CDR3: TGCGCCAGCAGCCCTGACAGAAATTCACCCCTCCACTTT.

The table lists this clone with a few counts. V usage is TRBV10-3 and J usage is TRBJ1-3; D call uncertain. The germline gives CDR1 ENHRY, CDR2 SYGVKD. V was cut by 3 bases and J by 0 bases, with 9 bases left in between. The CDR3 sequence is 15 residues long. In DNA, the CDR3 is TGTGCCATCAGTGATCCGGTGAGCTCTGGAAACACCATATATTTT. It is translated as CAISDPVSSGNTIYF.

This chain links TRBV7-2 with TRBJ2-1, with TRBD1 matching over 9 bases. Trimming at V came to 3 bases and at J to 4 bases, leaving 4 bases not matched to a gene. The CDR3 spans 15 residues. Germline loops: CDR1 SGHTA, CDR2 FQGNSA. As DNA, the CDR3 is TGTGCCAGCAGCTTCGGGACAGGGCCGTACAATGAGCAGTTCTTC. It codes for CASSFGTGPYNEQFF.

As regards this clone: Within the sample, other DNA sequences also encode this same CDR3. V and J are TRBV11-3 and TRBJ2-3, with 14 bases lining up with TRBD2. Germline assignment: CDR1 SGHNT and CDR2 YENEEA. V trimming: 5 bases; J trimming: 3 bases; junction bases outside the gene matches: 4. The CDR3 contains 16 residues. The CDR3 sequence: CASSPGTSGRTDTQYF. Written as DNA, the CDR3 is TGTGCCAGCAGCCCAGGGACTAGCGGGAGAACAGATACGCAGTATTTT.

The J gene is TRBJ2-1, the V gene TRBV6-1; 12 nucleotides match TRBD1. This CDR3 has 15 amino acids. CDR1 is MNHNS and CDR2 is SASEGT in the germline V gene. V was pared by 5 bases and J by 8 bases, with 7 bases of the junction left unmatched. The CDR3 DNA is TGTGCCAGCAGTACCCGGGACAGGGGGCCAGATGAGCAGTTCTTC. Its translation is CASSTRDRGPDEQFF.

The chain combines TRBV7-2 with TRBJ2-1; 8 nucleotides line up with TRBD1. Germline values: CDR1 SGHTA, CDR2 FQGNSA. This CDR3 has 15 residues. The V and J ends lost 1 base and 6 bases, in that order; junction bases with no gene match: 5. The CDR3 loop reads CASSLGRGRGNEQFF. CDR3 DNA: TGTGCCAGCAGCTTAGGCAGGGGGCGGGGCAATGAGCAGTTCTTC.

This chain uses TRBV7-9 with TRBJ2-5, with 9 bases lining up with TRBD2. In germline, CDR1 is SEHNR, CDR2 FQNEAQ (reference sequence). This CDR3 spans 15 amino acids. V gave up 0 bases and J gave up 2 bases; unmatched junction bases: 1. The CDR3 spells CASSLATSGQETQYF. The CDR3 DNA sequence: TGTGCCAGCAGCTTAGCCACTAGCGGGCAAGAGACCCAGTACTTC. The variable domain in full, with the rest retrieved from reference TRBV7-9 and TRBJ2-5, is DTGVSQNPRHKITKRGQNVTFRCDPISEHNRLYWYRQTLGQGPEFLTYFQNEAQLEKSRLLSDRFSAERPKGSFSTLEIQRTEQGDSAMYLCASSLATSGQETQYFGPGTRLLVL.

The chain is built from TRBV30 and TRBJ1-2; D is undetermined. Germline V CDR1 and CDR2: GTSNPN, SVGIG (reference sequence). CDR3 length: 12 residues. The V end lost 2 bases, the J end lost 8 bases, and 12 bases lay between the germline ends. This CDR3 is CAWSSTRGGYTF. The CDR3 DNA reads as TGTGCCTGGAGTTCTACGCGGGGAGGCTACACCTTC.

Only one count was recorded for this clone. The rearrangement joins TRBV7-9 to TRBJ1-2; TRBD1 agrees at 7 bases. Per the germline V gene, CDR1 is SEHNR and CDR2 is FQNEAQ (reference sequence). V lost 5 bases, J lost 8 bases, and 17 bases stayed unmatched. This CDR3 is built from 16 residues. The CDR3 loop reads CASSPWEDRSPYGYTF. CDR3 DNA: TGTGCCAGCAGCCCTTGGGAGGACAGGTCGCCTTACGGCTACACCTTC.

The chain carries TRBV7-2 and TRBJ2-7; 7 bases fit TRBD1. The CDR3 loop spans 13 amino acids. V trimming: 5 bases; J trimming: 7 bases; junction bases outside the gene matches: 8. From germline, CDR1 is SGHTA and CDR2 FQGNSA. The CDR3 DNA reads as TGTGCCAGCAGCCTACAACAGGGGTGGGAGCAGTACTTC. Translated, it gives CASSLQQGWEQYF. The complete variable domain, with remaining parts taken from reference TRBV7-2 and TRBJ2-7, reads GAGVSQSPSNKVTEKGKDVELRCDPISGHTALYWYRQSLGQGLEFLIYFQGNSAPDKSGLPSDRFSAERTGGSVSTLTIQRTQQEDSAVYLCASSLQQGWEQYFGPGTRLTVT.

The V call is TRBV5-4, the J call TRBJ2-7; D may be TRBD1 (6 bases). This CDR3 is 16 amino acids long. Germline-derived CDR1 and CDR2 are SGHNT and YYREEE (reference sequence). The V end was cut by 0 bases, the J end by 0 bases, with 13 bases between. CDR3 sequence: CASSLGTGYPSYEQYF. The CDR3 DNA sequence: TGTGCCAGCAGCTTGGGAACAGGGTACCCCTCCTACGAGCAGTACTTC.

The chain links TRBV5-1 to TRBJ1-4; 10 bases agree with TRBD1. Losses at the gene ends were 4 bases for V and 5 bases for J; bases not matched to a gene: 2. The CDR3 runs 14 residues. Germline-derived CDR1 and CDR2 are SGHRS and YFSETQ. The CDR3 coding sequence is TGCGCCAGCAGCCGGGGACAGGGGAATGAAAAACTGTTTTTT. As protein: CASSRGQGNEKLFF. The full variable domain, with the rest looked up from reference TRBV5-1 and TRBJ1-4, is KAGVTQTPRYLIKTRGQQVTLSCSPISGHRSVSWYQQTPGQGLQFLFEYFSETQRNKGNFPGRFSGRQFSNSRSEMNVSTLELGDSALYLCASSRGQGNEKLFFGSGTQLSVL.

The gene calls are TRBV9 and TRBJ1-1; D remains ambiguous. Trimming pared 0 bases from V and 1 base from J, leaving 7 bases between. Germline V CDR1 and CDR2: SGDLS, YYNGEE. The CDR3 length is 14 residues. CDR3: CASSVVSGNTEAFF. The CDR3 nucleotides are TGTGCCAGCAGCGTAGTAAGCGGGAACACTGAAGCTTTCTTT.

This clone showed up just a few times. This sequence joins TRBV6-1 and TRBJ1-1; D not certain. CDR1 MNHNS and CDR2 SASEGT come from the germline V gene. Trimming cost V 3 bases and J 10 bases, with 12 bases left between them. This CDR3 is 12 amino acids long. The CDR3 nucleotides are TGTGCCAGCAGTGACGGCAGGCAGGCAGCTTTCTTT. It translates to CASSDGRQAAFF.

This clone was seen a single time. The chain employs TRBV5-1 and TRBJ1-2; 11 bases agree with TRBD1. With V trimmed by 4 bases and J by 10 bases, 6 bases remained unmatched. CDR1 and CDR2 (germline): SGHRS, YFSETQ. The CDR3 has 13 amino acids. DNA for the CDR3: TGCGCCAGCAGCGAGGGGACAGGGGGGAACTACACCTTC. Protein product: CASSEGTGGNYTF.